This record covers a single TCR beta chain. Authors' analysis steps: Estimated nucleated cell counts came from reference gene primer amplification. The protocol was immunoSEQ multiplex PCR, while the TCRdb copy is restricted to in-frame clones and leaves out a portion. V, J and clone size are taken as reported in that table, and D and trimming were inferred from the DNA itself. The sample yields 120,000 or so clones, around 86% seen once. The sample comes from a study of blood T cell repertoires in COVID-19. Looking at the study overall: There were acute and convalescent COVID-19 samples, and they came from the United States, Italy and Spain. T cells, B-cell-depleted T cells, or PBMCs provided the cDNA or gDNA that served as material.

The germline CDR1 and CDR2 sequences are LNHDA and SQIVND (reference sequence). This CDR3 contains 13 residues. V lost 5 bases and J lost 8, with 15 bases in between. This chain joins TRBV19 and TRBJ1-2, with D perhaps TRBD1 (5 bases). The receptor's source is a woman aged 80 or older with acute or convalescent COVID-19. The sequencing input was peripheral blood. This CDR3 reads CASSPGQTLGYTF. The CDR3 region has the DNA TGTGCCAGTAGTCCCGGACAAACGTTAGGCTACACCTTC.